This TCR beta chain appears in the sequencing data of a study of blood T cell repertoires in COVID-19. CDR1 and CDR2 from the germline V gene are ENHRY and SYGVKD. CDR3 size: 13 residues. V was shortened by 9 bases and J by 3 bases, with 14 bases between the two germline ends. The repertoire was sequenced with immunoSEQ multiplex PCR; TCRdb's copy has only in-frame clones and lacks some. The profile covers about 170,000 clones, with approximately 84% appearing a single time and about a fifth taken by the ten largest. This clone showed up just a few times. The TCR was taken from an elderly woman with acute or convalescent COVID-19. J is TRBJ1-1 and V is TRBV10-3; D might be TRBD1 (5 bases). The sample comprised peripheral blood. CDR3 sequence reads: CAIRNLQDTEAFF. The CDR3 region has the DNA TGTGCCATTAGAAATTTACAGGACACTGAAGCTTTCTTT.